These 28 T cell receptor beta chains originate from one sample sequenced in a study of cytomegalovirus exposure and HLA in healthy donors. Primers included in the PCR were 60 Vbeta and 13 Jbeta primers. Some clones are missing from TCRdb's copy, which holds only in-frame ones; the method was immunoSEQ multiplex PCR. The sample shows about 98,000 clones, roughly 76% of them seen only once. Sequenced: PBMCs. The receptors were sampled from a man over 45 in good health and CMV-seronegative.

The chain is built from TRBV28 and TRBJ1-5, with a possible D match to TRBD1 (6 bases). The CDR3 totals 14 residues. V shed 5 bases and J shed 2 bases, with 10 bases lying between them. The germline V gene has CDR1 MDHEN and CDR2 SYDVKM. In DNA form, the CDR3 reads TGTGCCAGCAGTGATTCAGGGGGCAATCAGCCCCAGCATTTT. Protein product: CASSDSGGNQPQHF.

This clone was counted between two and nine times. V usage is TRBV5-1 and J usage is TRBJ1-3; D is perhaps TRBD1 (5 bases). This CDR3 comprises 14 residues. CDR1 SGHRS and CDR2 YFSETQ come from the germline V gene. V lost 5 bases and J 4 bases, leaving 13 bases between the germline ends. The CDR3 protein is CASSSLSGGNTIYF. CDR3 in DNA: TGCGCCAGCAGTTCATTATCAGGGGGAAACACCATATATTTT.

This chain joins TRBV18 and TRBJ1-3; D is undetermined. V was trimmed by 2 bases and J by 0 bases, leaving 20 bases between them. This CDR3 is 19 amino acids long. CDR1 is KGHSH, CDR2 LQKENI, per germline. The CDR3 region is CASSPLNPPVPSSGNTIYF. The CDR3 DNA is TGTGCCAGCTCACCATTAAATCCGCCCGTACCGAGCTCTGGAAACACCATATATTTT.

This chain joins TRBV29-1 and TRBJ2-1; maybe TRBD2 (5 bases). With 4 bases removed from V and 8 bases from J, the gap between germline ends came to 9 bases. This CDR3 comprises 11 residues. CDR1 is SQVTM and CDR2 is ANQGSEA in the germline V gene. Written as DNA, the CDR3 is TGCAGCGTTGCTATCGGGGATGAGCAGTTCTTC. This encodes CSVAIGDEQFF.

The chain links TRBV19 to TRBJ2-7, with 7 bases fitting TRBD2. V shed 3 bases and J 4 bases; nucleotides not matched to a gene: 3. CDR1 is LNHDA and CDR2 is SQIVND in the germline V gene (reference sequence). This CDR3 has 13 residues. The DNA of the CDR3 is TGTGCCAGTAGTATGACTAGCAGGTACGAGCAGTACTTC. This sequence encodes CASSMTSRYEQYF.

A single count supports this clone. This sequence joins TRBV4-3 and TRBJ2-1; maybe TRBD2 (5 bases). The CDR3 length is 18 residues. Trimming pared 0 bases from V and 0 bases from J, leaving 15 bases between. The germline V gene encodes CDR1 LGHNA and CDR2 YSLEER. CDR3 in amino acids: CASSQDPFDGSSYNEQFF. The CDR3 coding sequence is TGCGCCAGCAGCCAAGATCCCTTTGATGGGAGCTCCTACAATGAGCAGTTCTTC.

This chain uses TRBV7-9 with TRBJ1-2; 8 bases line up with TRBD1. The CDR3 is 13 amino acids. V lost 5 bases to trimming and J lost 6 bases; unmatched junction nucleotides: 5. Germline CDR1 and CDR2: SEHNR and FQNEAQ (reference sequence). CDR3 residues: CASSLDRVDGYTF. The DNA of the CDR3 is TGTGCCAGCAGCCTGGACAGGGTGGATGGCTACACCTTC.

With respect to this clone: The sample has other DNA sequences that encode this CDR3 too. This rearrangement joins TRBV27 to TRBJ1-1; TRBD1 aligns across 8 bases. The germline gives CDR1 MNHEY, CDR2 SMNVEV (reference sequence). Trimming took 9 bases from V and 2 from J; bases not matched to a gene: 11. The CDR3 runs to 15 residues. The CDR3: CASRIQGAGNTEAFF. The CDR3 nucleotides are TGTGCCAGTAGAATCCAGGGGGCGGGCAACACTGAAGCTTTCTTT.

The rearrangement uses TRBV28 and TRBJ1-2, with D hard to call. V was cut by 4 bases and J by 4 bases, with 19 bases left in between. Germline V lookup: CDR1 MDHEN, CDR2 SYDVKM. CDR3 size: 16 residues. CDR3 amino acids: CASSYPGEGEIYGYTF. The CDR3 DNA follows: TGTGCCAGCAGTTACCCCGGGGAAGGAGAGATCTATGGCTACACCTTC.

The chain couples TRBV28 to TRBJ1-2; tentatively, D is TRBD1 (5 bases). The CDR3 is made up of 13 amino acids. CDR1 is MDHEN and CDR2 is SYDVKM in the germline V gene. V lost 3 bases to trimming and J lost 7 bases, with 12 bases between them. The CDR3 reads CASSLGGTPGYTF. The CDR3 nucleotides are TGTGCCAGCAGTTTGGGGGGGACTCCTGGCTACACCTTC.

The chain links TRBV7-2 to TRBJ2-7; no definite D call. There are 15 residues in the CDR3. CDR1 is SGHTA and CDR2 is FQGNSA in the germline V gene. V was pared by 1 base and J by 1 base, with 11 bases between. CDR3 DNA: TGTGCCAGCAGCTTAGGGTTACTCGGGTCCTACGAGCAGTACTTC. Amino acids: CASSLGLLGSYEQYF. The complete variable domain, with remaining parts taken from reference TRBV7-2 and TRBJ2-7, reads GAGVSQSPSNKVTEKGKDVELRCDPISGHTALYWYRQSLGQGLEFLIYFQGNSAPDKSGLPSDRFSAERTGGSVSTLTIQRTQQEDSAVYLCASSLGLLGSYEQYFGPGTRLTVT.

J is TRBJ1-1 and V is TRBV27, with D hard to call. Germline V gene sequence: CDR1 MNHEY, CDR2 SMNVEV (reference sequence). The CDR3 extends over 15 amino acids. The germline V and J ends were trimmed by 0 bases and 4 bases, with 12 bases remaining between them. CDR3 sequence (DNA): TGTGCCAGCAGTTTATCTCAGGTCGCGGGCACTGAAGCTTTCTTT. It translates to CASSLSQVAGTEAFF.

J is TRBJ2-1 and V is TRBV4-3; maybe TRBD2 (5 bases). The CDR3 covers 15 residues. Per germline, CDR1 LGHNA and CDR2 YSLEER. The V gene lost 0 bases and the J gene lost 1 base, with 7 bases spanning the gap. CDR3 DNA: TGCGCCAGCAGCCAAGATCGGGGATCCTACAATGAGCAGTTCTTC. Translated: CASSQDRGSYNEQFF.

This chain uses TRBV4-1 with TRBJ1-2; 7 bases fit TRBD1. CDR1 is MGHRA, CDR2 YSYEKL, per germline. CDR3 size: 14 residues. The V gene end was trimmed by 3 bases and the J gene end by 7 bases; junction bases not matched to a gene: 8. The CDR3 DNA reads as TGCGCCAGCAGCCAGACACAGGGGCGGTCTGGCTACACCTTC. It is translated as CASSQTQGRSGYTF.

This clone was picked up a small number of times. The chain has TRBV10-2 and TRBJ2-5, with TRBD2 matching over 12 bases. CDR1 and CDR2 (germline): WSHSY, SAAADI. J gave up 11 bases and V 3 bases, and 7 bases lay outside the gene matches. The CDR3 runs 14 residues. As DNA, the CDR3 is TGCGCCAGCAGTGACGCACTAGCGGGGGGTGAGCAGTACTTC. Its translation: CASSDALAGGEQYF.

This chain links TRBV5-4 with TRBJ2-2; 8 bases map to TRBD2. CDR3 size: 15 residues. Per germline, CDR1 SGHNT and CDR2 YYREEE (reference sequence). The trim removed 2 bases at V and 6 bases at J, leaving 6 bases unmatched. This CDR3 reads CASSFRTSHPGELFF. CDR3 sequence (DNA): TGTGCCAGCAGCTTCCGGACTAGCCACCCCGGGGAGCTGTTTTTT.

The chain couples TRBV6-5 to TRBJ2-3; maybe TRBD2 (6 bases). The CDR3 length is 15 residues. V lost 4 bases and J lost 0, with 11 bases in between. Germline V gives CDR1 MNHEY, CDR2 SVGAGI. CDR3 region: CASSFGSYSTDTQYF. CDR3 sequence (DNA): TGTGCCAGCAGTTTCGGGAGCTACAGCACAGATACGCAGTATTTT.

The chain has TRBV28 and TRBJ2-5; TRBD2 aligns across 10 bases. The CDR3 is 16 residues long. In germline, CDR1 is MDHEN, CDR2 SYDVKM. The trim removed 6 bases at V and 1 base at J, leaving 8 bases unmatched. CDR3 loop: CASRELAGPSQETQYF. DNA of the CDR3: TGTGCCAGCAGGGAACTAGCGGGACCATCCCAAGAGACCCAGTACTTC.

The chain uses TRBV7-9 and TRBJ2-2, with 10 bases matching TRBD1. This CDR3 spans 16 amino acids. Unmatched junction bases numbered 9, after V lost 6 bases and J lost 5 bases. Germline-derived CDR1 and CDR2 are SEHNR and FQNEAQ (reference sequence). The CDR3 loop reads CASRPSGTGVTGELFF. In DNA form, the CDR3 reads TGTGCCAGCAGACCGAGCGGGACAGGGGTTACCGGGGAGCTGTTTTTT.

This clone occurred a few times. The chain recombines TRBV4-1 with TRBJ1-1, with TRBD1 matching over 9 bases. CDR3 length: 18 residues. Germline V gene lookup returns CDR1 MGHRA and CDR2 YSYEKL. V lost 1 base and J lost 8; bases outside the gene matches: 17. This CDR3 is CASSQAPTPGQGINEAFF. CDR3 sequence (DNA): TGCGCCAGCAGCCAAGCCCCGACCCCGGGACAGGGAATTAACGAAGCTTTCTTT.

The J gene is TRBJ2-3, the V gene TRBV5-1, with TRBD2 matching 9 bases. Germline V gene data show CDR1 as SGHRS and CDR2 as YFSETQ. Losses at the gene ends were 0 bases for V and 5 bases for J; bases not matched to a gene: 4. This CDR3 has 15 residues. The CDR3 coding sequence is TGCGCCAGCAGCTTGGCCGGCGGGGGGGTAGATACGCAGTATTTT. Translation: CASSLAGGGVDTQYF.

Concerning this clone itself: An end of the junction does not agree with germline; a read error may underlie this. The J gene is TRBJ1-4, the V gene TRBV4-1, with 11 bases fitting TRBD1. Germline lookup yields CDR1 MGHRA and CDR2 YSYEKL. The CDR3 runs 15 residues. CDR3 DNA: TGTGCCAGCAGCCAAGATGGGACAGGGGGTGAAAAACTGTTTTTT. Amino acids: CASSQDGTGGEKLFF.

Only a few counts were recorded for this clone. The V and J genes are TRBV7-2 and TRBJ2-4; D is possibly TRBD2 (6 bases). CDR3 length: 15 amino acids. The V gene lost 5 bases and the J gene lost 6 bases, with 17 bases spanning the gap. Germline CDR1 and CDR2: SGHTA and FQGNSA. The CDR3 is CASSLSRGLSNIQYF. The DNA of the CDR3 is TGTGCCAGCAGCCTCTCACGGGGACTTTCAAACATTCAGTACTTC.

The chain has TRBV25-1 and TRBJ2-3; 9 bases are shared with TRBD2. Germline CDR1 reads MGHDK; CDR2 reads SYGVNS. The V segment lost 6 bases and the J segment 5 bases; nucleotides outside the gene matches: 6. The CDR3 is 14 residues long. The CDR3: CASRPSGAVDTQYF. In DNA, the CDR3 is TGTGCCAGCAGGCCTAGCGGGGCCGTAGATACGCAGTATTTT.

This chain uses TRBV6-1 with TRBJ1-6, with 7 bases aligning to TRBD1. Germline loops: CDR1 MNHNS, CDR2 SASEGT. V dropped 2 bases and J dropped 7; count of bases not matched to a gene: 5. The CDR3 sequence is 15 residues long. CDR3 sequence reads: CASSEHPGQNSPLHF. CDR3 DNA sequence: TGTGCCAGCAGTGAACATCCGGGACAGAATTCACCCCTCCACTTT.

This rearrangement joins TRBV27 to TRBJ2-2; possible D gene TRBD2, 5 bases. There are 14 residues in the CDR3. Germline loops: CDR1 MNHEY, CDR2 SMNVEV (reference sequence). With 3 bases removed from V and 4 bases from J, the gap between germline ends came to 9 bases. In DNA form, the CDR3 reads TGTGCCAGCAGTTTGTCGGGATTCACCGGGGAGCTGTTTTTT. Protein: CASSLSGFTGELFF.

This chain joins TRBV27 and TRBJ1-5; no definite D call. The CDR3 spans 13 residues. Germline lookup yields CDR1 MNHEY and CDR2 SMNVEV (reference sequence). V gave up 0 bases and J gave up 5 bases, with 5 bases separating them. The CDR3 here is CASSLSAYQPQHF. CDR3 nucleotides: TGTGCCAGCAGTTTATCGGCCTATCAGCCCCAGCATTTT.

Remarks on this clone: The sample holds other DNA sequences that translate to the same CDR3. The chain combines TRBV7-9 with TRBJ2-6; 11 bases map to TRBD1. With V trimmed by 9 bases and J by 0 bases, 13 bases remained unmatched. The CDR3 is 19 amino acids. CDR1 is SEHNR, CDR2 FQNEAQ, per germline (reference sequence). The CDR3 region has the DNA TGTGCCAGTTCGAGGGACAGGGGGTCCCTCTACTCTGGGGCCAACGTCCTGACTTTC. This translates into CASSRDRGSLYSGANVLTF. The variable domain in full, with the rest retrieved from reference TRBV7-9 and TRBJ2-6, is DTGVSQNPRHKITKRGQNVTFRCDPISEHNRLYWYRQTLGQGPEFLTYFQNEAQLEKSRLLSDRFSAERPKGSFSTLEIQRTEQGDSAMYLCASSRDRGSLYSGANVLTFGAGSRLTVL.